One and the same sample provided the 10 T cell receptor beta chains below, sequenced in a study of shared T cell receptors in the human thymus (dated by TCRdb to about 2021). Library prep was done by the immunoSEQ multiplex PCR assay. This is the immuneACCESS table as TCRdb keeps it, with only in-frame sequences that have V and J called. A part of the clones is gone; compared with another copy, unresolved V genes explain less than half, and the rest is unexplained. The sample table contains hundreds of thousands of clones; only one count was recorded for over 75% of them. Of the sample, approximately 0.011% is held by the ten largest clones. Another study also made use of these data, one on human thymus T cells.

Specimen: thymocytes. The receptors were gathered from a boy under two years old with a congenital heart defect. Donor details come from another sample of the same person, matched by shared clones.

The chain uses TRBV27 and TRBJ2-3; D is uncertain. CDR1 is MNHEY and CDR2 is SMNVEV in the germline V gene (reference sequence). V lost 2 bases, J lost 0 bases, and 18 bases lay in between. This CDR3 comprises 18 residues. The CDR3 coding sequence is TGTGCCAGCAGTTTACCGCCTAAGGAGTCCCCTAGCACAGATACGCAGTATTTT. Translated: CASSLPPKESPSTDTQYF.

The gene calls are TRBV9 and TRBJ2-2; D remains unclear. Deletions cut 3 bases from V and 4 bases from J, with 7 bases between. CDR1 is SGDLS, CDR2 YYNGEE, per germline. The CDR3 contains 13 residues. The DNA for the CDR3 is TGTGCCAGCAGCGCCCTCGGCACCGGGGAGCTGTTTTTT. Translation: CASSALGTGELFF. Full variable domain (missing parts from reference TRBV9 and TRBJ2-2): DSGVTQTPKHLITATGQRVTLRCSPRSGDLSVYWYQQSLDQGLQFLIQYYNGEERAKGNILERFSAQQFPDLHSELNLSSLELGDSALYFCASSALGTGELFFGEGSRLTVL.

The chain couples TRBV30 to TRBJ1-1, with a tentative D call TRBD1 (5 bases). Per the germline V gene, CDR1 is GTSNPN and CDR2 is SVGIG (reference sequence). The CDR3 runs to 14 residues. V gave up 8 bases and J gave up 4 bases, with 20 bases separating them. This CDR3 reads CAGTPQQSPTEAFF. DNA of the CDR3: TGTGCCGGGACCCCTCAACAGTCTCCCACTGAAGCTTTCTTT.

The chain recombines TRBV10-3 with TRBJ2-7, with 8 nucleotides matching TRBD1. This CDR3 has 15 residues. Losses at the gene ends were 4 bases for V and 5 bases for J; bases not matched to a gene: 10. From germline, CDR1 is ENHRY and CDR2 SYGVKD. The CDR3 sequence: CAISVSRQGAHEQYF. As DNA, the CDR3 is TGTGCCATCAGTGTATCGAGGCAGGGGGCCCACGAGCAGTACTTC.

The chain employs TRBV25-1 and TRBJ2-5, with D possibly being TRBD1 (6 bases). The germline CDR1 and CDR2 sequences are MGHDK and SYGVNS. The V gene lost 8 bases and the J gene lost 1 base, with 20 bases spanning the gap. There are 16 residues in the CDR3. CDR3 region: CASGADRPYSQETQYF. The CDR3, as DNA: TGTGCCAGCGGAGCCGACAGGCCATACTCCCAAGAGACCCAGTACTTC.

J is TRBJ2-7 and V is TRBV30; D may be TRBD1 (6 bases). Per the germline V gene, CDR1 is GTSNPN and CDR2 is SVGIG (reference sequence). V was clipped by 0 bases and J by 2 bases, with 20 bases between them. CDR3 length: 17 amino acids. The CDR3 coding sequence is TGTGCCTGGAGTGTACAGGGTCCGCTCCAAGGGCCCTACGAGCAGTACTTC. Translation gives CAWSVQGPLQGPYEQYF.

J is TRBJ1-5 and V is TRBV4-1; TRBD1 might be the D (5 bases). With 2 bases removed from V and 7 bases from J, the gap between germline ends came to 18 bases. The V gene's germline CDR1 is MGHRA and CDR2 YSYEKL. The CDR3 extends over 16 amino acids. CDR3 amino acids: CASSQQIGAARQPQHF. CDR3 sequence (DNA): TGCGCCAGCAGCCAACAGATAGGGGCAGCCAGACAGCCCCAGCATTTT.

V gene TRBV19 combines with J gene TRBJ2-3; 9 bases agree with TRBD1. With V trimmed by 3 bases and J by 3 bases, 7 bases remained unmatched. The CDR3 loop spans 16 amino acids. Germline loops: CDR1 LNHDA, CDR2 SQIVND (reference sequence). The CDR3 region has the DNA TGTGCCAGTAGTATGCCGGGACAGGGTTGGACAGATACGCAGTATTTT. This gives the protein CASSMPGQGWTDTQYF.

The genes are TRBV19 and TRBJ2-3; no clear D. Germline V gives CDR1 LNHDA, CDR2 SQIVND (reference sequence). The CDR3 consists of 11 residues. CDR3 protein: CASRGPDTQYF. CDR3 in DNA: TGTGCTTCACGCGGCCCAGATACGCAGTATTTT.

The genes are TRBV7-9 and TRBJ2-7; the D is unclear. V lost 1 base and J 4 bases, leaving 11 bases between the germline ends. The germline V gene has CDR1 SEHNR and CDR2 FQNEAQ (reference sequence). The CDR3 has 14 amino acids. The CDR3 DNA is TGTGCCAGCAGCTTAGTAGGAGTTGGGTACGAGCAGTACTTC. It codes for CASSLVGVGYEQYF. Complete variable domain (other parts from reference TRBV7-9 and TRBJ2-7): DTGVSQNPRHKITKRGQNVTFRCDPISEHNRLYWYRQTLGQGPEFLTYFQNEAQLEKSRLLSDRFSAERPKGSFSTLEIQRTEQGDSAMYLCASSLVGVGYEQYFGPGTRLTVT.